Detailed here is one T cell receptor beta chain. TCRdb re-analysed the RT-PCR reads in MiXCR, keeping a single row per CDR3 protein. The profile shows 500,000 to 550,000 distinct CDR3 sequences, around a quarter of them singletons. This specimen belongs to a study of response to subunit inactivated influenza vaccine. This CDR3 has 14 amino acids. V lost 6 bases and J 5 bases, leaving 16 bases between the germline ends. The V gene's germline CDR1 is DFQATT and CDR2 SNEGSKA (reference sequence). These same data were also listed under a study on T cells expressing NK-cell markers. As that study records: For TCR beta, cDNA was produced by 5'RACE template switching with UMIs. Researchers got TCR beta repertoires out of sorted CD3+CD56+NKG2C+, CD3+CD56+NKG2C- and CD3+CD56-NKG2C+ T cells. A few donors' CD3+CD56-NKG2C+ cells were dominated by the same clonotypes. There remained a lack of clarity about HCMV specificity of expanded NKG2C+ T cell clones.

The chain has TRBV20-1 and TRBJ2-2; tentative D call: TRBD1 (5 bases). This TCR was sampled from a man aged 50-60 years who received an inactivated influenza vaccine. This sample comprised CD4+ T cells sorted from PBMCs, obtained 11 to 12 days after vaccination. The CDR3 loop is CSARQHPSTGELFF. The DNA of the CDR3 is TGCAGTGCAAGACAGCATCCGTCAACCGGGGAGCTGTTTTTT.